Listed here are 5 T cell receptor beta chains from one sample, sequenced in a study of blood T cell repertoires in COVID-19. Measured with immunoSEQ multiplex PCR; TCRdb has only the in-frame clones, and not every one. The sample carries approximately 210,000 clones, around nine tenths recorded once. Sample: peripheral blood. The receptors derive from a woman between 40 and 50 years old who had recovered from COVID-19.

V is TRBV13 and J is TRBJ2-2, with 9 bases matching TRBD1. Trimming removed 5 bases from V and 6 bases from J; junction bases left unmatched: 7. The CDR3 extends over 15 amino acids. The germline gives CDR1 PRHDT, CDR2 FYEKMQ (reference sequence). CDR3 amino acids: CASSLTGQGAGELFF. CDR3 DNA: TGTGCCAGCAGCCTCACGGGACAGGGAGCCGGGGAGCTGTTTTTT. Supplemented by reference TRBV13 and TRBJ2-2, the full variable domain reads AAGVIQSPRHLIKEKRETATLKCYPIPRHDTVYWYQQGPGQDPQFLISFYEKMQSDKGSIPDRFSAQQFSDYHSELNMSSLELGDSALYFCASSLTGQGAGELFFGEGSRLTVL.

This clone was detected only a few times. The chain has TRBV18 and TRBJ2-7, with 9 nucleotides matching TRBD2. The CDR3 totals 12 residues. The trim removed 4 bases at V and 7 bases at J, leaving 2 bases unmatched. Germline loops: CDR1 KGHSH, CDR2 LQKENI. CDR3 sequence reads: CASSRREGEQYF. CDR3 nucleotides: TGTGCCAGCTCACGGCGGGAGGGGGAGCAGTACTTC.

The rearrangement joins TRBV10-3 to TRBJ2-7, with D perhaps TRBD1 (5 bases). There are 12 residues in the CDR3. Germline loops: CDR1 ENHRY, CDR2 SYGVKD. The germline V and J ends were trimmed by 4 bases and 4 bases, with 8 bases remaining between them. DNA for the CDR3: TGTGCCATCAGTGGTAGGGGTTACGAGCAGTACTTC. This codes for CAISGRGYEQYF.

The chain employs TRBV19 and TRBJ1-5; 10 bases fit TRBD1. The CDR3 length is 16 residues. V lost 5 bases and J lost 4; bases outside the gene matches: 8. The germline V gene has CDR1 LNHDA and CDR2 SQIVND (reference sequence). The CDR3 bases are TGTGCCAGTAGTCCCCAGGCGGGACAGGGGAATCAGCCCCAGCATTTT. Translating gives CASSPQAGQGNQPQHF.

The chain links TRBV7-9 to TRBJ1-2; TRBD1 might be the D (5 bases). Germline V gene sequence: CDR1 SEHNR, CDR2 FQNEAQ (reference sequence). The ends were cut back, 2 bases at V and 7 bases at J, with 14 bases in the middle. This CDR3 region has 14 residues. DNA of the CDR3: TGTGCCAGCAGCTTAACGTCCGGGGGAGCTGGCTACACCTTC. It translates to CASSLTSGGAGYTF.